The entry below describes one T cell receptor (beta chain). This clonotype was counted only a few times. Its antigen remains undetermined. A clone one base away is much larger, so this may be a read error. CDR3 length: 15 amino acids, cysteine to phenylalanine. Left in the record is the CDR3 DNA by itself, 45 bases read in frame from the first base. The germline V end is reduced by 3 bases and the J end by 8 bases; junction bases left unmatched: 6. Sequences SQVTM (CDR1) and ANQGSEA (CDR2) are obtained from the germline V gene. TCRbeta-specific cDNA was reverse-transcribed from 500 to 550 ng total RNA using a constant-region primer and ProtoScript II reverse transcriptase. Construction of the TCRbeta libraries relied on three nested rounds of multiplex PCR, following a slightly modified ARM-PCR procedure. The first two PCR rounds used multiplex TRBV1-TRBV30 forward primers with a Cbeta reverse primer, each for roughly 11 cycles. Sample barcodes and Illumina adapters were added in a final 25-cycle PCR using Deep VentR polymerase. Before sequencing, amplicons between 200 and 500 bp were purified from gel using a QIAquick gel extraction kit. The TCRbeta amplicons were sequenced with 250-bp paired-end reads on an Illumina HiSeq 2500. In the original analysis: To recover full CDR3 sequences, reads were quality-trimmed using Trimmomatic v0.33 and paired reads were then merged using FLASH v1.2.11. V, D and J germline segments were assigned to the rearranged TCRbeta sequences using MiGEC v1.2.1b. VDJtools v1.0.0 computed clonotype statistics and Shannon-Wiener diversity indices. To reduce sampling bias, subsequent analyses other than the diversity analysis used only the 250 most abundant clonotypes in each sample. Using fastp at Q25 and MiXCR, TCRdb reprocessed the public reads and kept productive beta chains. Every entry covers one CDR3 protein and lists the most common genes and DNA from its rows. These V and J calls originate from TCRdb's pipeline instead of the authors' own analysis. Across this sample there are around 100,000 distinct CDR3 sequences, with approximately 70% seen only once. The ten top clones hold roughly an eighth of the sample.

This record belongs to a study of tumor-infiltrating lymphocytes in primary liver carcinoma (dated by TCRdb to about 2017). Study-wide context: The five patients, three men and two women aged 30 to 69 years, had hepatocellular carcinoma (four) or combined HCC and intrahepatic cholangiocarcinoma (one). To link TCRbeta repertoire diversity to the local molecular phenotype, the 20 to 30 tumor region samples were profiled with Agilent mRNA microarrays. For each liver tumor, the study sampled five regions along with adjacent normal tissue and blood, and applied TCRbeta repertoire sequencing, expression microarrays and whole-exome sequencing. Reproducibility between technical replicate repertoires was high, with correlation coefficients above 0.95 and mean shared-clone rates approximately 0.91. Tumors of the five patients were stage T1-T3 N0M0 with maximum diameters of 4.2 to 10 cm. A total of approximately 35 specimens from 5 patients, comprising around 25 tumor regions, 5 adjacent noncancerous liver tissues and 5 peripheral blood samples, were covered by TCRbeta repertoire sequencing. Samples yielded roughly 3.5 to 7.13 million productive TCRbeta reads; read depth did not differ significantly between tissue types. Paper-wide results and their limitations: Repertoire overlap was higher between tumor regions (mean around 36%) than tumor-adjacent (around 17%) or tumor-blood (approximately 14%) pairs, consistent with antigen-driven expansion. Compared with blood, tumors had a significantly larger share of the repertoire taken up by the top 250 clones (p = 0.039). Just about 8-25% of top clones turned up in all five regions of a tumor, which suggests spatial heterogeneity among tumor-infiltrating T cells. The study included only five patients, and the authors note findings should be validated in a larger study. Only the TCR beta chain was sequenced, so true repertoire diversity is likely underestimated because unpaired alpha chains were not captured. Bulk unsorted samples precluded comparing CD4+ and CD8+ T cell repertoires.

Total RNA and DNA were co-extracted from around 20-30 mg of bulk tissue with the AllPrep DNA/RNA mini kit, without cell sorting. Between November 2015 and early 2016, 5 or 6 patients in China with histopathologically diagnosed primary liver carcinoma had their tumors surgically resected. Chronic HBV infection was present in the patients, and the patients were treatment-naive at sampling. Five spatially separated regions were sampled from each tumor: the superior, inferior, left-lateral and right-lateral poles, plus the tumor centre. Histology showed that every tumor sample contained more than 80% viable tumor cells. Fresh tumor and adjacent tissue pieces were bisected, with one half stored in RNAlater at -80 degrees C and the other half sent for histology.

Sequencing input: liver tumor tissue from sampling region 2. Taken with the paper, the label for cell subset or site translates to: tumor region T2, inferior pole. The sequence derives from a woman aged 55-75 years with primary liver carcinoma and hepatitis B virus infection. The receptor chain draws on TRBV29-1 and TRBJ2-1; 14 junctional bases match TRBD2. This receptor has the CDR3 CSVEGGLAGDYEQFF. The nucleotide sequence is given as TGCAGCGTTGAGGGGGGACTAGCGGGAGACTATGAGCAGTTCTTC.